The subject of this entry is one T cell receptor (beta chain). These data are taken from a study of T cell clones after liver transplantation. Overall study context: A pre-transplant mixed lymphocyte reaction with TCRbeta sequencing defined graft-donor-reactive clones followed in post-transplant blood.

V was clipped by 2 bases and J by 4 bases, with 11 bases between them. CDR3 length: 15 residues. Germline-derived CDR1 and CDR2 are SEHNR and FQNEAQ (reference sequence). Sequencing used immunoSEQ multiplex PCR; TCRdb keeps in-frame clones, though not all of them. The top ten clones hold approximately 0.81% of a sample with approximately 75,000 clones, under 90% of them seen once. This sequence was found in a human patient who received a liver transplant. Some T cells may be the graft donor's. The V call is TRBV7-9, the J call TRBJ1-4; D gene ambiguous. Specimen: CD4+ T cells from blood, collected 12 months after liver transplant. The CDR3 is CASSLPREGNEKLFF. CDR3 in DNA: TGTGCCAGCAGCTTACCAAGGGAGGGTAATGAAAAACTGTTTTTT.